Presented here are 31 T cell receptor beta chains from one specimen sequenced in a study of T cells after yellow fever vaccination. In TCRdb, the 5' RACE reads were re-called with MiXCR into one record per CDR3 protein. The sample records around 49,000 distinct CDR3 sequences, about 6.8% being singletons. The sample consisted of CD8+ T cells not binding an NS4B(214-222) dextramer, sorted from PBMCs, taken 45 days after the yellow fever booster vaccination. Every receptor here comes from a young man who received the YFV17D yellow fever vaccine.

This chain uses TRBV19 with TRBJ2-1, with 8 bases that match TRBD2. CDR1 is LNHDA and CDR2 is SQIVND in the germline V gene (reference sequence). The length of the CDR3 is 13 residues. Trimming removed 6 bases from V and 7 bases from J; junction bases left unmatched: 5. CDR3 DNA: TGTGCCAGTAGCCGGGAGGGGGTTAATGAGCAGTTCTTC. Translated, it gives CASSREGVNEQFF.

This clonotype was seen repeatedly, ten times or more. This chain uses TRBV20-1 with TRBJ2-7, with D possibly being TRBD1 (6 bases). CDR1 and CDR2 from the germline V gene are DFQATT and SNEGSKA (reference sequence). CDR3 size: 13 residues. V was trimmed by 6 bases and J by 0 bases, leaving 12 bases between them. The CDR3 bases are TGCAGTGCCGAAGGACAGAGCTCCTACGAGCAGTACTTC. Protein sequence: CSAEGQSSYEQYF.

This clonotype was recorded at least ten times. DNA for the CDR3: TGCAGTGCTAGTAAGGACAGCCAGCAAGAAGAGACCCAGTACTTC. Translating it yields CSASKDSQQEETQYF. The chain combines TRBV20-1 with TRBJ2-5, with D perhaps TRBD1 (6 bases). Trimming took off 3 bases at V and 3 bases at J, with 17 bases between the two ends. The germline V gene has CDR1 DFQATT and CDR2 SNEGSKA (reference sequence). The CDR3 loop spans 15 amino acids.

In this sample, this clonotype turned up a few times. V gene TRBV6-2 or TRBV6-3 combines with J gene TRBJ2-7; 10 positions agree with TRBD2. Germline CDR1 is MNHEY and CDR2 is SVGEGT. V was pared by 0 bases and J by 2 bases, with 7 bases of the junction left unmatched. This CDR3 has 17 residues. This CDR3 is CASSYSPGLAHTYEQYF. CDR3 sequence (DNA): TGTGCCAGCAGTTACTCGCCGGGACTAGCGCATACCTACGAGCAGTACTTC.

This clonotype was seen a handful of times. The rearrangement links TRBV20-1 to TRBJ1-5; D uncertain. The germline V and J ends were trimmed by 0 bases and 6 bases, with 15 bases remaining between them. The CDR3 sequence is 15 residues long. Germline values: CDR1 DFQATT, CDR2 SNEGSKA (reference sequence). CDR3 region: CSARDLEGWFQPQHF. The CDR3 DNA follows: TGCAGTGCTAGAGATCTAGAGGGTTGGTTTCAGCCCCAGCATTTT.

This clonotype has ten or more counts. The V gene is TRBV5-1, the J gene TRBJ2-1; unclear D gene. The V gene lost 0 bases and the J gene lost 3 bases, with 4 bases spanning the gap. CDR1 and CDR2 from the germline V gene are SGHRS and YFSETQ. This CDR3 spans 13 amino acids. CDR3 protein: CASSLDGYNEQFF. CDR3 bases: TGCGCCAGCAGCTTGGACGGCTACAATGAGCAGTTCTTC.

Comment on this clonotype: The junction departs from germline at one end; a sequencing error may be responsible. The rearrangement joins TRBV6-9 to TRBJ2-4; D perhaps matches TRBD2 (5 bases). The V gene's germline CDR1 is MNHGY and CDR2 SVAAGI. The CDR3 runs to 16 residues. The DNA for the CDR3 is TGTGCCAGCAGCATGTACTGGGATCTAGCCAAAAACAGTCAGTACTTC. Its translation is CASSMYWDLAKNSQYF.

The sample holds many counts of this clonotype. The CDR3 reads CSGRGAGGANTGELFF. DNA for the CDR3: TGCAGCGGCCGAGGGGCGGGAGGCGCGAACACCGGGGAGCTGTTTTTT. The V and J genes are TRBV29-1 and TRBJ2-2, with 8 bases that match TRBD2. Germline-derived CDR1 and CDR2 are SQVTM and ANQGSEA. After removal of 7 bases from V and 0 bases from J, the junction contained 10 bases not matched to a gene. The CDR3 contains 16 residues.

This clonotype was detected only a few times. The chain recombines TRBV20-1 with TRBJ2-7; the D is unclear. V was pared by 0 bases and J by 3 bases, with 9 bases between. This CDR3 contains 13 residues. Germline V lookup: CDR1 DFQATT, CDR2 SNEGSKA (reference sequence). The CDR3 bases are TGCAGTGCTAGAGACCCGGAACTCTACGAGCAGTACTTC. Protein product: CSARDPELYEQYF.

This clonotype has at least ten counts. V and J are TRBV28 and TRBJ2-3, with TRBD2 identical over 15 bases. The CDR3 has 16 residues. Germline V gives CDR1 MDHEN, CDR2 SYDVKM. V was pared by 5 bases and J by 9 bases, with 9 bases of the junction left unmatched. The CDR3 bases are TGTGCCAGCAGTCGAGGACTAGCGGGAGGGGTGGGCACGCAGTATTTT. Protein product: CASSRGLAGGVGTQYF.

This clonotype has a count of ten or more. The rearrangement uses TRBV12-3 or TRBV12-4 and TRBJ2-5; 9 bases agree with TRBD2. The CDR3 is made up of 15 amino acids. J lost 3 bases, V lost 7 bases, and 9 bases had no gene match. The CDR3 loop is CASNHQAGGEETQYF. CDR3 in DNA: TGTGCCAGCAACCACCAAGCGGGAGGAGAAGAGACCCAGTACTTC.

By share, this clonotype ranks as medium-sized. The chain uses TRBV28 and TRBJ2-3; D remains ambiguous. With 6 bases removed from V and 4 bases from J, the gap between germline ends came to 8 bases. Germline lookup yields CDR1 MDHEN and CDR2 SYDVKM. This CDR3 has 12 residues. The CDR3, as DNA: TGTGCCAGCAGCCTTGGAGCAGATACGCAGTATTTT. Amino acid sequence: CASSLGADTQYF.

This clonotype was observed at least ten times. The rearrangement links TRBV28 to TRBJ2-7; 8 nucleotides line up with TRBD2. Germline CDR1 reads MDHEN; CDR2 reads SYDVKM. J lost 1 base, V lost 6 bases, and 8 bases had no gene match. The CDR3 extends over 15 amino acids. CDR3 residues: CASSLGSSGSYEQYF. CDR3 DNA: TGTGCCAGCAGCTTAGGGTCTAGCGGGTCCTACGAGCAGTACTTC.

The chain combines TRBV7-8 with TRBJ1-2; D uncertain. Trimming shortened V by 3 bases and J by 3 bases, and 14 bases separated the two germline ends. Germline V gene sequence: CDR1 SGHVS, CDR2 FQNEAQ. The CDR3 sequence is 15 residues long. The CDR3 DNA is TGTGCCAGCAGCTTCCCGCCAACCCAAGACTATGGCTACACCTTC. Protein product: CASSFPPTQDYGYTF.

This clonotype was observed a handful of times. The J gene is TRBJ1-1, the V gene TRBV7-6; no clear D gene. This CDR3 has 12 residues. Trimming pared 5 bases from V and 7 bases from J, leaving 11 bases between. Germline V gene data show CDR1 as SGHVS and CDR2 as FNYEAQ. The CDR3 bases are TGTGCCAGCAGCGAAACCGGGAATGAAGCTTTCTTT. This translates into CASSETGNEAFF. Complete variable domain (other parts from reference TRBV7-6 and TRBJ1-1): GAGVSQSPRYKVTKRGQDVALRCDPISGHVSLYWYRQALGQGPEFLTYFNYEAQQDKSGLPNDRFSAERPEGSISTLTIQRTEQRDSAMYRCASSETGNEAFFGQGTRLTVV.

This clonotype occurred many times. The CDR3 DNA sequence: TGTGCCAGCAGCAAAGCGCTTTCAGGGCTCTCCTACGAGCAGTACTTC. This sequence encodes CASSKALSGLSYEQYF. The V gene is TRBV21-1, the J gene TRBJ2-7; no check of the table's D call, TRBD1, against the DNA was made. TRBV21-1 is a listed pseudogene. The CDR3 is made up of 16 amino acids.

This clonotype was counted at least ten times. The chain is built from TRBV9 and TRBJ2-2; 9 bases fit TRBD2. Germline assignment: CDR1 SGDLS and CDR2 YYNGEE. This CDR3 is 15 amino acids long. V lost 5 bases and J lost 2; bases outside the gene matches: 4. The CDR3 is CASSWTSVNTGELFF. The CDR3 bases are TGTGCCAGCAGTTGGACTAGCGTAAACACCGGGGAGCTGTTTTTT.

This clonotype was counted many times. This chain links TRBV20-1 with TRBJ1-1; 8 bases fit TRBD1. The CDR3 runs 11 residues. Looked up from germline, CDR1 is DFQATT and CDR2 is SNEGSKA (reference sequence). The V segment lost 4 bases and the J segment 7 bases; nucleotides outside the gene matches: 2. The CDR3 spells CSATGGHEAFF. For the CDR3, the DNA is TGCAGTGCTACAGGGGGCCATGAAGCTTTCTTT.

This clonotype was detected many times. CDR3 region: CASSPPQASSHPDYEQFF. The CDR3 region has the DNA TGTGCCAGCAGTCCTCCTCAGGCTAGTTCGCACCCGGACTATGAGCAGTTCTTC. The V gene is TRBV12-3 or TRBV12-4, the J gene TRBJ2-1; D is possibly TRBD2 (5 bases). The CDR3 runs to 18 residues. V was clipped by 5 bases and J by 8 bases, with 28 bases between them.

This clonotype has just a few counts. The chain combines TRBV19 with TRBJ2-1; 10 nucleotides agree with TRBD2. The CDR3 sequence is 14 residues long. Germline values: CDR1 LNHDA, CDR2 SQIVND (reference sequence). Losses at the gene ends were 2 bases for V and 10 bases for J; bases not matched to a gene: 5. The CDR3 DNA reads TGTGCCAGTAGTATACTAGCGGGAGAACGGGAGCAGTTCTTC. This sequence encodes CASSILAGEREQFF.

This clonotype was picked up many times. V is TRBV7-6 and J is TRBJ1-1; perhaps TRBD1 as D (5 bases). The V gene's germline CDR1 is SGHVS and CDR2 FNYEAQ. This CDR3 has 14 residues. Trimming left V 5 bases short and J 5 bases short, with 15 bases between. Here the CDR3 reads CASSPTSGGTEAFF. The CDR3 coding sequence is TGTGCCAGCAGCCCTACCAGTGGGGGGACTGAAGCTTTCTTT.

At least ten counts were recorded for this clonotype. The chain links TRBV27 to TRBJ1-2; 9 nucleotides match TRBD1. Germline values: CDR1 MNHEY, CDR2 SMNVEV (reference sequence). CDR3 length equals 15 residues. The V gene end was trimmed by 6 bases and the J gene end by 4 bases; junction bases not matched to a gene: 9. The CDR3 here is CASSPIGGQGYGYTF. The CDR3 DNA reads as TGTGCCAGCAGCCCGATCGGGGGACAGGGCTATGGCTACACCTTC.

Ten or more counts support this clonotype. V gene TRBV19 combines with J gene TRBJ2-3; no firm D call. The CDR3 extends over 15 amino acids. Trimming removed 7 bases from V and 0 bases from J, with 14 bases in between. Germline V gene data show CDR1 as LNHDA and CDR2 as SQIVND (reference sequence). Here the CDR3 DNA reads TGTGCCAGTAAAGACTGGCGATCTAGCACAGATACGCAGTATTTT. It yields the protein CASKDWRSSTDTQYF.

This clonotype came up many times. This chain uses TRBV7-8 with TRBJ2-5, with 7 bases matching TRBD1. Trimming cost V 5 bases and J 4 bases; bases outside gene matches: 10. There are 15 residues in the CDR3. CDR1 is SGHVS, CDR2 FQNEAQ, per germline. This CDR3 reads CASSLRQGMVETQYF. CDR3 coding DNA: TGTGCCAGCAGCCTGCGACAGGGAATGGTAGAGACCCAGTACTTC.

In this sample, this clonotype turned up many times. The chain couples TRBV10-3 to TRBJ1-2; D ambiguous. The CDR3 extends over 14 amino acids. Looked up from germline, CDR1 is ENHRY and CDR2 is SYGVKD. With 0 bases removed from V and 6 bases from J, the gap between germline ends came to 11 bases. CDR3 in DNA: TGTGCCATCAGTGAGTCGCTGAATAGTGATGGCTACACCTTC. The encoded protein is CAISESLNSDGYTF.

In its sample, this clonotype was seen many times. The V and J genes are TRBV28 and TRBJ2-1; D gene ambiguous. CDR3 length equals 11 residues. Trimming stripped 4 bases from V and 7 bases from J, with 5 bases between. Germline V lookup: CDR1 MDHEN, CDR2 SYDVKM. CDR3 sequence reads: CASSWANEQFF. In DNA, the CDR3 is TGTGCCAGCAGTTGGGCGAATGAGCAGTTCTTC.

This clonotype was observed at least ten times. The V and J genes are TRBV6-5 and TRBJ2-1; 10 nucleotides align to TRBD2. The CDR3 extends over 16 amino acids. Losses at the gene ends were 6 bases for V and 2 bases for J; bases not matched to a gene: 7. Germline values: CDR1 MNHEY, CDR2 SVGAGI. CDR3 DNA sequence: TGTGCCAGCAGAACCGAGCGGGAGGGCCCCTACAATGAGCAGTTCTTC. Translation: CASRTEREGPYNEQFF.

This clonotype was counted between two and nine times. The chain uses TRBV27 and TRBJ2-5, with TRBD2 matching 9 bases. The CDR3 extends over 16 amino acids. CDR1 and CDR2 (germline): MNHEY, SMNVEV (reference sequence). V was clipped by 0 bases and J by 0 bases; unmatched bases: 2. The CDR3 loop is CASSLSLAGNQETQYF. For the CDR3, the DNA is TGTGCCAGCAGTTTATCTCTAGCGGGGAACCAAGAGACCCAGTACTTC.

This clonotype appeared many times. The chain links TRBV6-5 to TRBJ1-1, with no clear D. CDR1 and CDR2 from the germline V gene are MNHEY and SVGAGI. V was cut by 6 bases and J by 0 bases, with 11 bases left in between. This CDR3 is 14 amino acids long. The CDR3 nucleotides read TGTGCCAGCAGCCCAAACGGGCTGAACACTGAAGCTTTCTTT. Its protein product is CASSPNGLNTEAFF.

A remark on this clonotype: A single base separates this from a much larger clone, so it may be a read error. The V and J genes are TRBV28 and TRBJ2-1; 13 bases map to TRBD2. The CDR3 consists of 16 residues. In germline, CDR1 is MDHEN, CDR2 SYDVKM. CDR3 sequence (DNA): TGTGCCAGCAGTTGGACTAGCGGGAGCTCCTACAATCAGCAGTTCTTC. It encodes CASSWTSGSSYNQQFF.

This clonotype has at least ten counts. CDR3 DNA: TGTGCCTGGAGTGAATTCCGACAGTCATTTACCTACGAGCAGTACTTC. It translates to CAWSEFRQSFTYEQYF. The chain employs TRBV30 and TRBJ2-7; maybe TRBD1 (5 bases). CDR1 and CDR2 from the germline V gene are GTSNPN and SVGIG (reference sequence). Trimming removed 1 base from V and 2 bases from J, with 18 bases in between. The CDR3 contains 16 residues.